The table lists the clone carrying this TCR beta chain with a few counts. V was clipped by 5 bases and J by 10 bases, with 12 bases between them. The CDR3 spans 13 residues. Germline loops: CDR1 SGHTA, CDR2 FQGTGA. The data stem from a study of T cells after yellow fever vaccination. MiXCR, run by TCRdb on the 5' RACE reads, gives a single entry per CDR3 protein. There are 300,000 to 400,000 distinct CDR3 sequences in the sample; approximately 13% occur only once, and approximately 3.4% lies in the top ten. V is TRBV7-3 and J is TRBJ1-6; TRBD1 is a possible D gene (6 bases). Sequencing was performed on CD4+ T cells sorted from PBMCs, taken 15 days after the yellow fever booster vaccination. The source of this sequence is a man in his late teens or twenties who received the YFV17D yellow fever vaccine. The CDR3 DNA sequence: TGTGCCAGCAGCCCGGACAGAAACTCACCCCTCCACTTT. As protein: CASSPDRNSPLHF.